This T cell receptor beta chain is drawn from a study of T cells in women clearing cervical HPV infection. Study in general: For cases, blood was sampled a median 149 days after lesion detection, interquartile range roughly 85 to 200 days.

On this clone itself: As yet, its antigen is unknown. The CDR3 end falls 3 residues outside the read, so it is completed with the germline J gene.

The CDR3 extends over 16 amino acids. Germline CDR1 reads MNHGY; CDR2 reads SAAAGT. V was clipped by 5 bases and J by 5 bases; unmatched bases: 12. Study outcomes and limitations: TRBV6-7 relative abundance averaged approximately 0.1% in cases and under 0.2% in controls.

Produced via immunoSEQ multiplex PCR; TCRdb's table is partial and in-frame only. The sample table sets out around 30,000 clones. HPV was found by MY09/MY11 PCR and dot-blot genotyping. The chain recombines TRBV6-8 with TRBJ1-5, with 7 bases identical to TRBD1. The sample consisted of blood buffy coat. This clonotype was sampled from a woman between 18 and 75 years old with a cervical HPV16 infection that either progressed to CIN3+ or cleared (not recorded which). CDR3 sequence reads: CASSDRDLSGYQPQHF. Partial CDR3 DNA: TGTGCCAGCAGTGACAGGGACCTGAGCGGGTATCAGCCC.